What follows is one T cell receptor beta chain and its context. These data come from a study of blood T cell repertoires in COVID-19. Across the study: From the United States, Italy and Spain came samples of acute and convalescent COVID-19. T cells, B-cell-depleted T cells, or PBMCs supplied cDNA or gDNA.

In the original workflow: From reference gene primer amplification, estimates of nucleated cell counts were derived. Using immunoSEQ multiplex PCR, the repertoire was profiled, and TCRdb retains in-frame clones only, with some absent. That table gives V, J and clone size, and the DNA gave D and trimming. The sample yields approximately 390,000 clones, around 87% seen once. The CDR3 is 16 amino acids. V was cut by 1 base and J by 7 bases, with 14 bases left in between. From germline, CDR1 is SGHTA and CDR2 FQGNSA. V and J are TRBV7-2 and TRBJ1-6; D unresolved. Sequencing input: peripheral blood. The origin of this receptor is a man between 18 and 35 years old with active or convalescent COVID-19. The CDR3 sequence is CASSLGPNRGNSPLHF. Here the CDR3 DNA reads TGTGCCAGCAGCTTAGGGCCAAACCGAGGGAATTCACCCCTCCACTTT.